This T cell receptor beta chain originates from a study of blood T cell repertoires in COVID-19. The data were produced by immunoSEQ multiplex PCR, yet TCRdb's version contains in-frame clones alone and is incomplete. The data hold 35,000 to 45,000 clones, with approximately 91% observed a single time. This clone occurred once. Trimming removed 6 bases from V and 5 bases from J; junction bases left unmatched: 4. The CDR3 is made up of 15 amino acids. The V gene's germline CDR1 is MNHEY and CDR2 SVGAGI. This rearrangement joins TRBV6-5 to TRBJ2-4; 13 bases are shared with TRBD2. What was sequenced was peripheral blood. The receptor comes from a human donor in a cohort sampled during active COVID-19. CDR3 amino acids: CASRLAGGPENIQYF. The CDR3 nucleotides read TGTGCCAGCAGACTAGCGGGGGGGCCGGAAAACATTCAGTACTTC.